This TCR beta chain was captured in a study of regulatory T cells in long-lasting Graves disease. Regarding time point: persistent/refractory GD, antithyroid drugs over 5 years with positive TRAb. Making the TCR library involved RNA that had been extracted from PBMCs. This clonotype has just a few counts. iRepertoire HTBI primers and Arm-PCR of CDR3 regions built TCR beta libraries. Under the authors' procedure: Across the samples, identification revealed approximately 66 TRBV and 13 to 15 TRBJ segments. TCRdb used MiXCR to reprocess the multiplex PCR reads, holding one entry per CDR3 protein. None of the V and J calls come from the authors' own analysis; TCRdb made them. Altogether about 340,000 distinct CDR3 sequences are present, about 19% being singletons, with the ten largest covering just under 30%. The TCR comes from a female donor with Graves disease. Specimen: peripheral blood mononuclear cells (PBMCs), collected when the disease was refractory, from a patient treated with antithyroid drugs.

The CDR3 coding sequence is TGTGCCACCAGTCCAGCCAGGAGTATAGCGACCGGGGAGCTGTTTTTT. Its translation: CATSPARSIATGELFF. J is TRBJ2-2 and V is TRBV24-1; D may be TRBD2 (5 bases). The germline V and J ends were trimmed by 6 bases and 5 bases, with 18 bases remaining between them. Germline CDR1 reads KGHDR; CDR2 reads SFDVKD. The CDR3 has 16 amino acids.